This T cell receptor (beta chain) comes out of a study of T cells after yellow fever vaccination (dated by TCRdb to 2018 to 2020). Study-level background: The SMART-Seq v4 Ultra Low Input RNA kit was used to prepare libraries from fractions with low cell numbers. Two healthy male donors, one aged 18 to 30 and one aged 30 to 39 years, were included in the cohort. Blood was drawn at multiple timepoints before and after primary and secondary immunization, with bulk PBMC replicates and cell subsets isolated. To track T-cell clones before and after primary and booster YFV17D yellow fever vaccination, bulk TCR alpha and beta repertoires were sequenced longitudinally. Beyond this particular receptor, the publication reports: Because abundant contaminating clonotypes from the bulk population could be contained in FACS-sorted repertoires, computational filtering was required. A small share of clonotypes occurred in both CD4 and CD8 compartments, likely arising from convergent recombination. Most clones expanded after primary vaccination (about 95% of CD4 and approximately 86% of CD8) were re-detected after the booster, suggesting that broad memory maintenance occurred. The secondary T-cell response was weaker than the primary response but faster, peaking on day 5 instead of day 15. Only two donors were included in the study, so the extent to which the findings can be generalized is limited.

From cysteine to phenylalanine, the CDR3 is 13 amino acids long. The retained sequence is limited to the CDR3, 39 bases, with the frame set at the first base. For CDR1 and CDR2, the germline V gene lists SNHLY and FYNNEI. Compared with germline, V lacks 8 bases and J lacks 6 bases; bases without a gene match: 5. TCR cDNA was synthesized by 5'RACE template switching, through which a universal primer site and unique molecular identifiers were introduced. Priming for cDNA synthesis came from both the TCR alpha and TCR beta constant segments. Library amplification involved two PCR steps, and the second step added sample barcodes and sequencing adapters. Sequencing of libraries was done on Illumina HiSeq 2500 (2x100 bp) or NovaSeq (2x150 bp). Per the original workflow: MIGEC was used to demultiplex reads and collapse the reads into UMI consensus sequences, and MiXCR was used for V(D)J alignment. Vaccine-responding clonotypes were identified with edgeR using replicate PBMC samples, with FDR below 0.01 and a log2 fold change above 5 up to day 15 being required. CD4 or CD8 identity was assigned to each bulk clonotype according to whether the clonotype was present at higher abundance in the sequenced CD4 repertoire or the sequenced CD8 repertoire. The public reads were quality trimmed at Q25 with fastp and then assembled into clones with MiXCR by TCRdb, keeping productive beta chains. Every entry covers one CDR3 protein and lists the most common genes and DNA from its rows. The V and J calls were determined by TCRdb, not by the authors. The sample profile shows around 350,000 distinct CDR3 sequences; 11% of them were found once. The top ten clones comprise around 18% of the sample.

This clonotype was observed many times. The target of this receptor is not known. No base quality information exists; no much larger clone differs at one position. The sample's treatment or condition label, in plain terms: live attenuated yellow fever vaccine strain. At each blood-draw timepoint, two biological replicates of bulk PBMCs were obtained. A standard Ficoll-Paque protocol was used to isolate PBMCs from peripheral blood. TriZol was used to extract RNA from bulk PBMCs, from CD4 and CD8 fractions, and from dextramer-positive and dextramer-negative fractions. The rearranged segments are TRBV2 and TRBJ2-1; 9 middle bases align to TRBD1. Sequenced here: PBMCs, sampled on the day of the first yellow fever vaccination. This clonotype originated in a man aged 18 to 30 who received the YFV17D yellow fever vaccine. The CDR3 corresponds to CASGDRVGNEQFF. The sequence in DNA is TGTGCCAGCGGGGACAGGGTGGGCAATGAGCAGTTCTTC.